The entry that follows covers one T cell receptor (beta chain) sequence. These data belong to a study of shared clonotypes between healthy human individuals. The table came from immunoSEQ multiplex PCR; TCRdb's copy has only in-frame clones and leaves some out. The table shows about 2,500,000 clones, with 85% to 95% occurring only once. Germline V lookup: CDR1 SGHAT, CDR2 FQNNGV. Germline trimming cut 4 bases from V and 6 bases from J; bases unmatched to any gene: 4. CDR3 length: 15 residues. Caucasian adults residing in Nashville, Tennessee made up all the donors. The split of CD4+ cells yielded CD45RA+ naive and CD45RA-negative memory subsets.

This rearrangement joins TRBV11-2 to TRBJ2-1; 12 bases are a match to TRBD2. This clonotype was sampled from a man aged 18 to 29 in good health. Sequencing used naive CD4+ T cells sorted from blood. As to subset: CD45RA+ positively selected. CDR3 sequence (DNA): TGTGCCAGCAGCTCGACTAGCGGGAGTTCCAATGAGCAGTTCTTC. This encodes CASSSTSGSSNEQFF.